What follows describes a single T cell receptor beta chain. The record originates from a study of blood T cell repertoires in COVID-19. Background on the study: T cells, B-cell-depleted T cells, or PBMCs provided the cDNA or gDNA that served as material.

Repertoires were generated with immunoSEQ multiplex PCR, while TCRdb's copy carries only in-frame clones and drops some. The sample consists of some 350,000 clones, about 90% of them appearing once. It was during active infection that Seattle patients were enrolled and then longitudinally followed. V was clipped by 7 bases and J by 7 bases, with 13 bases between them. This CDR3 has 12 amino acids. The specimen was peripheral blood. The origin of this receptor is a woman in her seventies with COVID-19, enrolled during active disease. The chain recombines TRBV23-1 with TRBJ1-1, with D uncertain. TRBV23-1 is an ORF; its function is uncertain. CDR3 in amino acids: CASMEFYLEAFF. The CDR3 DNA reads as TGCGCCAGCATGGAGTTTTACCTTGAAGCTTTCTTT.